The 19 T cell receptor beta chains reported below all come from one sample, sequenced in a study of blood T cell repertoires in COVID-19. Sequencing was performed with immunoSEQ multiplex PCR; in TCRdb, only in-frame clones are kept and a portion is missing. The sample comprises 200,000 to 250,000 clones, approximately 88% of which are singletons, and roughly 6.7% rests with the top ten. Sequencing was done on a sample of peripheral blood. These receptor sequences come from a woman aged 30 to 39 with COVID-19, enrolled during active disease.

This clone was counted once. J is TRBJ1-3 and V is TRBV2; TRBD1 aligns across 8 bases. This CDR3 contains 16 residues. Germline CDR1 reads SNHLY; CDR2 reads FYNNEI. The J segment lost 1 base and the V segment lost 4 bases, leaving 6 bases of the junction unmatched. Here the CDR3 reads CASSGDRGPSGNTIYF. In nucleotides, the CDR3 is TGTGCCAGCAGTGGAGACAGGGGCCCATCTGGAAACACCATATATTTT.

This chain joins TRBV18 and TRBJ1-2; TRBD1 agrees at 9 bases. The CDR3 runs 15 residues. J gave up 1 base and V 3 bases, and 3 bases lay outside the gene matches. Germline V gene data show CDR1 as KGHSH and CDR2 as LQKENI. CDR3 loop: CASSPQDRGNYGYTF. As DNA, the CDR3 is TGTGCCAGCTCACCCCAGGACAGGGGTAACTATGGCTACACCTTC.

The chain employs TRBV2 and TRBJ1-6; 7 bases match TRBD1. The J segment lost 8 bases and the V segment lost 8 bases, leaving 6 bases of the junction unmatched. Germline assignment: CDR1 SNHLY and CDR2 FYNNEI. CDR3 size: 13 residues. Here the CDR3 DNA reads TGTGCCAGCTATACGGGACAGTATTCACCCCTCCACTTT. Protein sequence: CASYTGQYSPLHF.

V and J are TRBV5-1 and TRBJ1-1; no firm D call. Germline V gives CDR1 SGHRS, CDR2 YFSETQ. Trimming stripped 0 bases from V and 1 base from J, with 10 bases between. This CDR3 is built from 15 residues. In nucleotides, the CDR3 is TGCGCCAGCAGCTTGGGGGCCGCCACGAACACTGAAGCTTTCTTT. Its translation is CASSLGAATNTEAFF.

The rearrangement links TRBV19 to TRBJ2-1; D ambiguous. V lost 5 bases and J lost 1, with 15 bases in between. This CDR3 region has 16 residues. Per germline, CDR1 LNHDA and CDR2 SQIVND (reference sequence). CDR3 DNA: TGTGCCAGTAGTCTGGTTCAGACTTATTCCTACAATGAGCAGTTCTTC. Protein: CASSLVQTYSYNEQFF.

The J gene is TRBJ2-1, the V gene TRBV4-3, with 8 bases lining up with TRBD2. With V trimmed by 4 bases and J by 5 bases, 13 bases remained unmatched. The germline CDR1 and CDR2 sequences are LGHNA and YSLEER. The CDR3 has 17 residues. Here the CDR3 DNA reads TGCGCCAGCAGCCGTTACACCGGGACTAGGGGAAACAATGAGCAGTTCTTC. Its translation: CASSRYTGTRGNNEQFF.

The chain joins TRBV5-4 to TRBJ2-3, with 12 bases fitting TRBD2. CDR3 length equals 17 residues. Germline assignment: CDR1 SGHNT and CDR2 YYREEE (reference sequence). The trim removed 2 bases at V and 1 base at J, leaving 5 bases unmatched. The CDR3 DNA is TGTGCCAGCAGCTTAAAAGCTAGCGGGGGGGGCACAGATACGCAGTATTTT. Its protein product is CASSLKASGGGTDTQYF.

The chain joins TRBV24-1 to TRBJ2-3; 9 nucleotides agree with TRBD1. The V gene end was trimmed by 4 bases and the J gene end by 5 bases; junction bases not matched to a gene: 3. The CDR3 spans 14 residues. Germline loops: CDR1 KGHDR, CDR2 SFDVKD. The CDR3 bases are TGTGCCACCAGTGACCGGGACAGGGAAGATACGCAGTATTTT. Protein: CATSDRDREDTQYF.

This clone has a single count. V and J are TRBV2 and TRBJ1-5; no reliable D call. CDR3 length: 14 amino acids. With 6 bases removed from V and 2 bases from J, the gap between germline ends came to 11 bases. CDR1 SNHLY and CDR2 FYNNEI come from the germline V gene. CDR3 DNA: TGTGCCAGCAGCCCCGAAAGAGGCAATCAGCCCCAGCATTTT. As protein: CASSPERGNQPQHF.

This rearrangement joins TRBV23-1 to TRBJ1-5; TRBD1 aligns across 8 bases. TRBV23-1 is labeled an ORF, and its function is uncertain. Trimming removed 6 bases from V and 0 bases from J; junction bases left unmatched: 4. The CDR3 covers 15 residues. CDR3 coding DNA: TGCGCCAGCAGAGACAGGGGATATAGCAATCAGCCCCAGCATTTT. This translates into CASRDRGYSNQPQHF.

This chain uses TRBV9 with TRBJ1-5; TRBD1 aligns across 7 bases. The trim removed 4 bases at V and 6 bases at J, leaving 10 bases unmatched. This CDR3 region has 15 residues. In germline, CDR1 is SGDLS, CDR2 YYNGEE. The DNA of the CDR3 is TGTGCCAGCAGCTCAACTTTAGACAGGGCTCAGCCCCAGCATTTT. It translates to CASSSTLDRAQPQHF.

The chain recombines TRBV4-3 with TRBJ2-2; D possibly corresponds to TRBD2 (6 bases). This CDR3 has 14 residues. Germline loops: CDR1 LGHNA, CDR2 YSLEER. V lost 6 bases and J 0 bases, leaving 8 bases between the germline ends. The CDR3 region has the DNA TGCGCCAGCAGGCGGGATCCGAACACCGGGGAGCTGTTTTTT. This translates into CASRRDPNTGELFF.

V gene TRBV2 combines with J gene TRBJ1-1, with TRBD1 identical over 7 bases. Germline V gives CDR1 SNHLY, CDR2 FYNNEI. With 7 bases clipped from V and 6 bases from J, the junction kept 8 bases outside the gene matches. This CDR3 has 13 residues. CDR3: CASTLARGPEAFF. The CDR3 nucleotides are TGTGCCAGCACCCTAGCGAGGGGGCCTGAAGCTTTCTTT.

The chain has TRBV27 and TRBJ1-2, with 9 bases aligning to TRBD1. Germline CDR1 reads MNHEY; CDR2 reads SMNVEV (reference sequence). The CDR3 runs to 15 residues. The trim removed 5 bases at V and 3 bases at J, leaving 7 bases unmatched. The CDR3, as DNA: TGTGCCAGCAGTCCCACCGGGACAGGGTACTATGGCTACACCTTC. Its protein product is CASSPTGTGYYGYTF.

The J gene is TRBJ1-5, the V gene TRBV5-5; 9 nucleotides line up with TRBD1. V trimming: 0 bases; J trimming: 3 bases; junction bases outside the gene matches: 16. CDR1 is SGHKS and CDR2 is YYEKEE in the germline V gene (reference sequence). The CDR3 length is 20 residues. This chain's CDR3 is CASSLGLGWQGQGSNQPQHF. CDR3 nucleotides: TGTGCCAGCAGCTTGGGGCTCGGTTGGCAGGGACAGGGATCCAATCAGCCCCAGCATTTT.

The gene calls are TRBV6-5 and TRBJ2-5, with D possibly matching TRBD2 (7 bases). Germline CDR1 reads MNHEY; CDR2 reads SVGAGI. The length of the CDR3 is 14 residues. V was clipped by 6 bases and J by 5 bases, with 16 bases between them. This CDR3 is CASRRGGTGETQYF. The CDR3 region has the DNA TGTGCCAGCAGGAGGGGGGGTACAGGGGAGACCCAGTACTTC.

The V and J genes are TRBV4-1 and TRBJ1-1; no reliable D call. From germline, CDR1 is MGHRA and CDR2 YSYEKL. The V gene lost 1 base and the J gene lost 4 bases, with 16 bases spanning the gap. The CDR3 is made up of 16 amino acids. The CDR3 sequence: CASSQGSGVAGTEAFF. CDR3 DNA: TGCGCCAGCAGCCAAGGGTCCGGGGTTGCGGGCACTGAAGCTTTCTTT.

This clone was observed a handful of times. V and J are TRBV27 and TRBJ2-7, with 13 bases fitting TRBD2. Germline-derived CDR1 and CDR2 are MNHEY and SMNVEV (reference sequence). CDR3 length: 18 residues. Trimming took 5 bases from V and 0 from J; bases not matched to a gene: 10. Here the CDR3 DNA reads TGTGCCAGCAGTCCGCGGAGACTAGCGGGGGGAAGCTCCTACGAGCAGTACTTC. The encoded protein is CASSPRRLAGGSSYEQYF.

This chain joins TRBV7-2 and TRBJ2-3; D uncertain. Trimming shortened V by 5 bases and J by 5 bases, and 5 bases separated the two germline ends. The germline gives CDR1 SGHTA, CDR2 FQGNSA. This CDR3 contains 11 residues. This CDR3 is CASSRVDTQYF. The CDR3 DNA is TGTGCCAGCAGCCGAGTAGATACGCAGTATTTT.